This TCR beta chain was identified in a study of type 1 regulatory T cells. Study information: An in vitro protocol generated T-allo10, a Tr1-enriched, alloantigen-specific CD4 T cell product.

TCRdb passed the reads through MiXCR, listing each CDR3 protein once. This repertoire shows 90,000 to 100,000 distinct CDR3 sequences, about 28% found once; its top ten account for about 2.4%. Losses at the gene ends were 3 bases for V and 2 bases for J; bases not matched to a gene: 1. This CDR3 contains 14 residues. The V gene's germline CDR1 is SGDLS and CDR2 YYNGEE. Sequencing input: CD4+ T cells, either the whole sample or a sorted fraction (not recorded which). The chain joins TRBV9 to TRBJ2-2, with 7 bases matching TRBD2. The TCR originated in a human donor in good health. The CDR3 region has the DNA TGTGCCAGCAGCGCGGGACTAAACACCGGGGAGCTGTTTTTT. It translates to CASSAGLNTGELFF.